This is a list of T cell receptor beta chains from one sample in a study of blood T cell repertoires in COVID-19. TCRdb's table, derived via immunoSEQ multiplex PCR, lists solely in-frame clones and lacks some. The profile shows around 160,000 clones, 85% to 90% of them singletons. Sequenced: peripheral blood. The receptors derive from a man younger than 35 with acute or convalescent COVID-19. Each CDR3 is given with its conserved first and last residue. Each record gives: V gene, D gene, J gene, CDR3 protein. D genes are given only for firm matches.

v_call: TRBV7-9; d_call: -; j_call: TRBJ1-5; cdr3_aa: CASSLGGDQPQHF
v_call: TRBV30; d_call: -; j_call: TRBJ1-1; cdr3_aa: CAWSVVGGRRPEAFF
v_call: TRBV4-1; d_call: TRBD1; j_call: TRBJ2-7; cdr3_aa: CASSHPGQGDVKGQYF
v_call: TRBV24-1; d_call: TRBD1; j_call: TRBJ1-5; cdr3_aa: CATSATGPDNQPQHF
v_call: TRBV4-2; d_call: -; j_call: TRBJ1-4; cdr3_aa: CASSSQSATNEKLFF
v_call: TRBV6-1; d_call: -; j_call: TRBJ2-1; cdr3_aa: CASSEFPTGTSYNEQFF
v_call: TRBV30; d_call: -; j_call: TRBJ2-3; cdr3_aa: CAWSRGLADTQYF
v_call: TRBV24-1; d_call: -; j_call: TRBJ2-1; cdr3_aa: CATSDRVDEQFF
v_call: TRBV7-9; d_call: TRBD1; j_call: TRBJ2-5; cdr3_aa: CASSFGDRAQETQYF
v_call: TRBV7-9; d_call: TRBD1; j_call: TRBJ2-5; cdr3_aa: CASRTRQGVKETQYF
v_call: TRBV28; d_call: -; j_call: TRBJ1-4; cdr3_aa: CASSPDSNEKLFF
v_call: TRBV24-1; d_call: TRBD2; j_call: TRBJ2-3; cdr3_aa: CATSDFGAGGGDTQYF
v_call: TRBV28; d_call: TRBD1; j_call: TRBJ1-1; cdr3_aa: CASSLGTGVWTEAFF
v_call: TRBV6-5; d_call: TRBD1; j_call: TRBJ1-1; cdr3_aa: CASSTGGTVGEAFF
v_call: TRBV11-2; d_call: -; j_call: TRBJ2-2; cdr3_aa: CASSVGRESTGELFF
v_call: TRBV30; d_call: TRBD2; j_call: TRBJ2-7; cdr3_aa: CAWSNPRGGIYEQYF
v_call: TRBV6-5; d_call: TRBD1; j_call: TRBJ1-2; cdr3_aa: CASSRTGSNGYTF
v_call: TRBV30; d_call: -; j_call: TRBJ1-5; cdr3_aa: CAWSGTASGPQHF
v_call: TRBV6-5; d_call: TRBD2; j_call: TRBJ2-1; cdr3_aa: CASSYLISGGVDEQFF
v_call: TRBV6-4; d_call: TRBD1; j_call: TRBJ2-2; cdr3_aa: CASSDGDRELNTGELFF
v_call: TRBV5-5; d_call: TRBD1; j_call: TRBJ2-7; cdr3_aa: CASSLARPQQGVAYEQYF
v_call: TRBV5-1; d_call: -; j_call: TRBJ2-3; cdr3_aa: CASSLDQGGGTDTQYF
v_call: TRBV7-9; d_call: TRBD1; j_call: TRBJ1-5; cdr3_aa: CASSPLTGGFSQPQHF
v_call: TRBV25-1; d_call: -; j_call: TRBJ2-1; cdr3_aa: CASSEYSGYNEQFF
v_call: TRBV28; d_call: -; j_call: TRBJ1-4; cdr3_aa: CASSFVATNEKLFF
v_call: TRBV30; d_call: TRBD1; j_call: TRBJ1-5; cdr3_aa: CAWSIQGTQPQHF
v_call: TRBV5-1; d_call: -; j_call: TRBJ1-3; cdr3_aa: CASSLDQVSGNTIYF
v_call: TRBV5-1; d_call: -; j_call: TRBJ1-5; cdr3_aa: CASSMTGNNQPQHF
v_call: TRBV19; d_call: -; j_call: TRBJ1-4; cdr3_aa: CASSIHKTGTNEKLFF
v_call: TRBV2; d_call: -; j_call: TRBJ2-5; cdr3_aa: CASSQTGQETQYF
v_call: TRBV6-6; d_call: -; j_call: TRBJ1-2; cdr3_aa: CASSYVAGNNYGYTF
v_call: TRBV30; d_call: TRBD2; j_call: TRBJ2-7; cdr3_aa: CAWSVPVSGGAFSPYEQYF
v_call: TRBV19; d_call: -; j_call: TRBJ1-2; cdr3_aa: CASSIDLGAVINYGYTF
v_call: TRBV9; d_call: -; j_call: TRBJ1-1; cdr3_aa: CASSVGANTEAFF
v_call: TRBV24-1; d_call: TRBD1; j_call: TRBJ2-1; cdr3_aa: CATSDWGRGRTPAYNEQFF
v_call: TRBV6-1; d_call: -; j_call: TRBJ1-5; cdr3_aa: CASSEEGLSNQPQHF
v_call: TRBV7-9; d_call: -; j_call: TRBJ1-3; cdr3_aa: CASSFRGSSGNTIYF
v_call: TRBV6-4; d_call: -; j_call: TRBJ2-3; cdr3_aa: CASSDSPSSDTQYF
v_call: TRBV18; d_call: -; j_call: TRBJ2-5; cdr3_aa: CASSPTQGTETQYF
v_call: TRBV3-1/TRBV3-2; d_call: -; j_call: TRBJ2-1; cdr3_aa: CASSPSDSLRYNEQFF
v_call: TRBV3-1/TRBV3-2; d_call: -; j_call: TRBJ1-4; cdr3_aa: CASSPRAGQEKLFF
v_call: TRBV5-1; d_call: -; j_call: TRBJ1-2; cdr3_aa: CASSIDRPFNYGYTF
v_call: TRBV4-2; d_call: -; j_call: TRBJ1-2; cdr3_aa: CASSYEGDAYGYTF
v_call: TRBV18; d_call: -; j_call: TRBJ2-4; cdr3_aa: CASSPGEGRIQYF
v_call: TRBV11-2; d_call: TRBD2; j_call: TRBJ2-1; cdr3_aa: CASSLRLAGGSDEQFF
v_call: TRBV7-2; d_call: TRBD1; j_call: TRBJ2-5; cdr3_aa: CASSWTGGEETQYF